This TCR beta chain was found in a study of lymphopenia after photon versus proton radiotherapy. Study findings and constraints: Post-nadir diversity loss with photons came from oligoclonal expansion, particularly CD8+ Temra cells. Proton therapy kept repertoires fairly stable, unlike photons, which gained effector/memory cells.

Produced via immunoSEQ multiplex PCR; TCRdb's table is partial and in-frame only. This sample has about 68,000 clones, with approximately 90% found just once. Germline CDR1 and CDR2: SNHLY and FYNNEI. V lost 6 bases to trimming and J lost 7 bases; unmatched junction nucleotides: 4. The CDR3 extends over 15 amino acids. Comment on this clone: No antigen is known for it.

Sequencing was performed on peripheral blood, taken from a patient treated with photon-based radiotherapy. The chain is built from TRBV2 and TRBJ2-1; 15 bases fit TRBD2. The TCR comes from a woman in her 70s with pancreatic cancer. This CDR3 is CASRGLAGGRNEQFF. The CDR3 DNA is TGTGCCAGCAGGGGACTAGCGGGAGGTAGGAATGAGCAGTTCTTC.